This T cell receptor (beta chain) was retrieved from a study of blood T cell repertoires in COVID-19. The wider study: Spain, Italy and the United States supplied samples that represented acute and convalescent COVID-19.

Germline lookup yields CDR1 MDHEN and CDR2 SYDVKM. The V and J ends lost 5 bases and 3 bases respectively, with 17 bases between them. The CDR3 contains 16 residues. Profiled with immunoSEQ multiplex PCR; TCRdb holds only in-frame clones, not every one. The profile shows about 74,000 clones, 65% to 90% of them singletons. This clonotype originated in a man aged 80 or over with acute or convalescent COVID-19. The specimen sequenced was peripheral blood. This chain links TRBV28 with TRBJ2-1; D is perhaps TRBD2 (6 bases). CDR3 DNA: TGTGCCAGCAGTCCTTATTTTGGGGAGGTCTACAATGAGCAGTTCTTC. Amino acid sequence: CASSPYFGEVYNEQFF.